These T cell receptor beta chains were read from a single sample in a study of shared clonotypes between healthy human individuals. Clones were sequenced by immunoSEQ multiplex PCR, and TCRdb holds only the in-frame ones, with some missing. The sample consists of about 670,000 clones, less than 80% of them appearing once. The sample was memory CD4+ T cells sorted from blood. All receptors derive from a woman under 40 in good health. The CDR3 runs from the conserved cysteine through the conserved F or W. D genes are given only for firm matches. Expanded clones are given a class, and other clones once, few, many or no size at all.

CDR3 protein: CASSFRPKPYEQYF
CDR3 DNA: TGTGCCAGCAGTTTCCGACCAAAACCCTACGAGCAGTACTTC
V gene: TRBV28
J gene: TRBJ2-7
clone size: -
D gene: -

CDR3 protein: CASGLAGIPENYNEQFF
CDR3 DNA: TGCGCCAGCGGACTAGCGGGAATCCCCGAAAACTACAATGAGCAGTTCTTC
V gene: TRBV10-2
J gene: TRBJ2-1
clone size: -
D gene: TRBD2

CDR3 protein: CASSLNAEGRGETQYF
CDR3 DNA: TGCGCCAGCAGCTTGAATGCGGAGGGCCGTGGGGAGACCCAGTACTTC
V gene: TRBV5-1
J gene: TRBJ2-5
clone size: -
D gene: -

CDR3 protein: CASSYLPPNYGYTF
CDR3 DNA: TGTGCCAGCAGTTACCTCCCACCTAACTATGGCTACACCTTC
V gene: TRBV6-5
J gene: TRBJ1-2
clone size: -
D gene: -

CDR3 protein: CASGDRYLDEQYF
CDR3 DNA: TGTGCCAGCGGTGACAGATACCTTGACGAGCAGTACTTC
V gene: TRBV5-8
J gene: TRBJ2-7
clone size: -
D gene: -

CDR3 protein: CASSRGTQPQHF
CDR3 DNA: TGTGCCAGCAGCCGAGGAACTCAGCCCCAGCATTTT
V gene: TRBV7-9
J gene: TRBJ1-5
clone size: -
D gene: -

CDR3 protein: CASSLSAGNYGYTF
CDR3 DNA: TGTGCCAGCAGCTTATCGGCCGGGAACTATGGCTACACCTTC
V gene: TRBV7-9
J gene: TRBJ1-2
clone size: -
D gene: -

CDR3 protein: CASSMGQGETQYF
CDR3 DNA: TGCGCCAGCAGCATGGGACAGGGGGAGACCCAGTACTTC
V gene: TRBV5-1
J gene: TRBJ2-5
clone size: -
D gene: TRBD1

CDR3 protein: CASSLEDRGSARGGELFF
CDR3 DNA: TGCGCCAGCAGCTTGGAGGACCGGGGTAGTGCTCGGGGCGGGGAGCTGTTTTTT
V gene: TRBV5-1
J gene: TRBJ2-2
clone size: -
D gene: -

CDR3 protein: CASSYRPNTEAFF
CDR3 DNA: TGTGCCAGCAGTTATAGGCCGAACACTGAAGCTTTCTTT
V gene: TRBV6-5
J gene: TRBJ1-1
clone size: -
D gene: -

CDR3 protein: CATSRDGVTNYGYTF
CDR3 DNA: TGTGCCACCAGCAGAGACGGGGTGACGAACTATGGCTACACCTTC
V gene: TRBV15
J gene: TRBJ1-2
clone size: -
D gene: -

CDR3 protein: CASGRILAPGKETQYF
CDR3 DNA: TGTGCCAGCGGACGAATCCTAGCTCCGGGTAAAGAGACCCAGTACTTC
V gene: TRBV27
J gene: TRBJ2-5
clone size: -
D gene: -

CDR3 protein: CAWGQGENTEAFF
CDR3 DNA: TGTGCCTGGGGACAGGGGGAGAACACTGAAGCTTTCTTT
V gene: TRBV30
J gene: TRBJ1-1
clone size: -
D gene: TRBD1

CDR3 protein: CAISESTDQPQHF
CDR3 DNA: TGTGCCATCAGTGAGTCTACTGATCAGCCCCAGCATTTT
V gene: TRBV10-3
J gene: TRBJ1-5
clone size: few
D gene: -

CDR3 protein: CASRLQPMGYTF
CDR3 DNA: TGTGCCAGCAGGTTACAGCCAATGGGCTACACCTTC
V gene: TRBV28
J gene: TRBJ1-2
clone size: few
D gene: -

CDR3 protein: CASRRDRALRTEAFF
CDR3 DNA: TGTGCCAGCAGGCGAGACAGGGCCCTGAGGACTGAAGCTTTCTTT
V gene: TRBV5-5
J gene: TRBJ1-1
clone size: -
D gene: TRBD1

CDR3 protein: CASSYKRGTGNYEQYF
CDR3 DNA: TGTGCCAGCAGCTACAAGCGAGGGACAGGTAACTACGAGCAGTACTTC
V gene: TRBV6-5
J gene: TRBJ2-7
clone size: -
D gene: TRBD1

CDR3 protein: CASSARGLDNGGYTF
CDR3 DNA: TGTGCCAGCAGTGCCAGGGGGCTAGATAACGGTGGCTACACCTTC
V gene: TRBV28
J gene: TRBJ1-2
clone size: -
D gene: TRBD1

CDR3 protein: CASSLDRKGGGEQFF
CDR3 DNA: TGTGCCAGCAGTTTAGATCGAAAAGGGGGCGGAGAGCAGTTCTTC
V gene: TRBV27
J gene: TRBJ2-1
clone size: once
D gene: TRBD1

CDR3 protein: CASSAISGANVLTF
CDR3 DNA: TGTGCCAGCAGTGCAATCTCTGGGGCCAACGTCCTGACTTTC
V gene: TRBV2
J gene: TRBJ2-6
clone size: -
D gene: -

CDR3 protein: CASSLAASGLFTDTQYF
CDR3 DNA: TGTGCCAGCAGCTTGGCCGCTAGCGGCCTATTCACAGATACGCAGTATTTT
V gene: TRBV5-6
J gene: TRBJ2-3
clone size: once
D gene: TRBD2

CDR3 protein: CASSKQGSYNEQFF
CDR3 DNA: TGCGCCAGCAGTAAGCAGGGGTCCTACAATGAGCAGTTCTTC
V gene: TRBV5-1
J gene: TRBJ2-1
clone size: -
D gene: -

CDR3 protein: CASAYNEQFF
CDR3 DNA: TGTGCCAGCGCATACAATGAGCAGTTCTTC
V gene: TRBV2
J gene: TRBJ2-1
clone size: -
D gene: -

CDR3 protein: CASSDPTSTGSGNTIYF
CDR3 DNA: TGTGCCAGCAGTGACCCGACCTCGACAGGGAGTGGAAACACCATATATTTT
V gene: TRBV6-4
J gene: TRBJ1-3
clone size: -
D gene: TRBD1

CDR3 protein: CASSLDLAGNTEAFF
CDR3 DNA: TGCGCCAGCAGCTTGGACTTGGCAGGGAACACTGAAGCTTTCTTT
V gene: TRBV5-1
J gene: TRBJ1-1
clone size: few
D gene: -

CDR3 protein: CASSPYTGTTNEKLFF
CDR3 DNA: TGTGCCAGCTCACCGTACACAGGGACAACTAATGAAAAACTGTTTTTT
V gene: TRBV18
J gene: TRBJ1-4
clone size: -
D gene: -

CDR3 protein: CASSGETGAGNTIYF
CDR3 DNA: TGTGCCAGCAGCGGGGAGACAGGGGCTGGAAACACCATATATTTT
V gene: TRBV9
J gene: TRBJ1-3
clone size: -
D gene: TRBD1

CDR3 protein: CASRDRVSTEAFF
CDR3 DNA: TGTGCCAGCAGGGACAGGGTTAGCACTGAAGCTTTCTTT
V gene: TRBV5-4
J gene: TRBJ1-1
clone size: -
D gene: TRBD1

CDR3 protein: CASYQENIQYF
CDR3 DNA: TGTGCCAGCTACCAGGAAAACATTCAGTACTTC
V gene: TRBV6-1
J gene: TRBJ2-4
clone size: -
D gene: -

CDR3 protein: CASRRAGSYNEQFF
CDR3 DNA: TGTGCCAGCCGGAGGGCGGGATCCTACAATGAGCAGTTCTTC
V gene: TRBV28
J gene: TRBJ2-1
clone size: -
D gene: -

CDR3 protein: CAVQFNEKLFF
CDR3 DNA: TGTGCCGTCCAGTTTAATGAAAAACTGTTTTTT
V gene: TRBV28
J gene: TRBJ1-4
clone size: once
D gene: -

CDR3 protein: CASSLVASGTTDTQYF
CDR3 DNA: TGCGCCAGCAGCTTGGTGGCTAGCGGGACTACAGATACGCAGTATTTT
V gene: TRBV5-1
J gene: TRBJ2-3
clone size: once
D gene: TRBD2

CDR3 protein: CASSQDLPRTGDTQYF
CDR3 DNA: TGTGCCAGCAGCCAAGATTTACCTAGGACAGGAGATACGCAGTATTTT
V gene: TRBV14
J gene: TRBJ2-3
clone size: once
D gene: TRBD1

CDR3 protein: CASSLGVGTRSDTQYF
CDR3 DNA: TGTGCCAGCAGCTTAGGGGTAGGGACGAGGTCAGATACGCAGTATTTT
V gene: TRBV7-9
J gene: TRBJ2-3
clone size: -
D gene: -

CDR3 protein: CASSLYGAHGGSYTF
CDR3 DNA: TGTGCCAGCAGTTTATATGGGGCCCACGGAGGGAGCTACACCTTC
V gene: TRBV28
J gene: TRBJ1-2
clone size: -
D gene: -

CDR3 protein: CASSQGMNTEAFF
CDR3 DNA: TGTGCCAGCTCACAGGGAATGAACACTGAAGCTTTCTTT
V gene: TRBV18
J gene: TRBJ1-1
clone size: -
D gene: -

CDR3 protein: CASSLFGSGETGQLEAFF
CDR3 DNA: TGCGCCAGCAGCTTGTTTGGTAGTGGGGAGACGGGACAGCTTGAAGCTTTCTTT
V gene: TRBV5-1
J gene: TRBJ1-1
clone size: -
D gene: TRBD1

CDR3 protein: CASSPPGLSREETQYF
CDR3 DNA: TGTGCCAGCTCACCCCCCGGGCTTTCTCGGGAAGAGACCCAGTACTTC
V gene: TRBV18
J gene: TRBJ2-5
clone size: -
D gene: -

CDR3 protein: CAISERGTGELFF
CDR3 DNA: TGTGCCATCAGTGAGCGCGGCACCGGGGAGCTGTTTTTT
V gene: TRBV10-3
J gene: TRBJ2-2
clone size: -
D gene: -

CDR3 protein: CASSPNPASGRVHSEQYF
CDR3 DNA: TGCGCCAGCAGCCCGAACCCGGCTAGCGGGAGGGTTCACTCCGAGCAGTACTTC
V gene: TRBV5-1
J gene: TRBJ2-7
clone size: -
D gene: TRBD2

CDR3 protein: CAWSVGGKLFF
CDR3 DNA: TGTGCCTGGAGTGTGGGGGGAAAACTGTTTTTT
V gene: TRBV30
J gene: TRBJ1-4
clone size: -
D gene: -

CDR3 protein: CASSGLGTNTGELFF
CDR3 DNA: TGTGCCAGCAGCGGATTGGGGACGAACACCGGGGAGCTGTTTTTT
V gene: TRBV7-8
J gene: TRBJ2-2
clone size: few
D gene: -

CDR3 protein: CASTPELAGVNEQFF
CDR3 DNA: TGTGCCAGCACCCCCGAGCTAGCGGGAGTCAATGAGCAGTTCTTC
V gene: TRBV28
J gene: TRBJ2-1
clone size: -
D gene: TRBD2

CDR3 protein: CASSLGAGTGAYEQYF
CDR3 DNA: TGTGCCAGCAGCTTAGGAGCCGGGACAGGGGCCTACGAGCAGTACTTC
V gene: TRBV11-2
J gene: TRBJ2-7
clone size: -
D gene: TRBD1

CDR3 protein: CASSLSATLPNEKLFF
CDR3 DNA: TGCGCCAGCAGCTTGAGCGCAACGCTTCCTAATGAAAAACTGTTTTTT
V gene: TRBV5-1
J gene: TRBJ1-4
clone size: many
D gene: -

CDR3 protein: CASSRAFMNTEAFF
CDR3 DNA: TGTGCCAGCAGCCGGGCCTTCATGAACACTGAAGCTTTCTTT
V gene: TRBV7-9
J gene: TRBJ1-1
clone size: -
D gene: -

CDR3 protein: CASSVQDRKETQYF
CDR3 DNA: TGTGCCAGCAGTGTGCAGGACAGAAAAGAGACCCAGTACTTC
V gene: TRBV6-1
J gene: TRBJ2-5
clone size: -
D gene: -

CDR3 protein: CASSTRLAGGYEQYF
CDR3 DNA: TGTGCCAGCAGCACTCGACTAGCGGGGGGCTACGAGCAGTACTTC
V gene: TRBV11-2
J gene: TRBJ2-7
clone size: few
D gene: TRBD2

CDR3 protein: CAISESLAKFYGYTF
CDR3 DNA: TGTGCCATCAGTGAGTCACTTGCAAAGTTCTATGGCTACACCTTC
V gene: TRBV10-3
J gene: TRBJ1-2
clone size: -
D gene: -

CDR3 protein: CASSLWGTPVRPSYEQYF
CDR3 DNA: TGTGCCAGCAGCTTATGGGGGACCCCGGTCCGCCCCAGCTACGAGCAGTACTTC
V gene: TRBV7-8
J gene: TRBJ2-7
clone size: -
D gene: -

CDR3 protein: CASSGTGAETQYF
CDR3 DNA: TGTGCCAGCAGTGGGACAGGGGCTGAGACCCAGTACTTC
V gene: TRBV2
J gene: TRBJ2-5
clone size: -
D gene: TRBD1

CDR3 protein: CASIGTVGPEQFF
CDR3 DNA: TGTGCCAGCATCGGTACTGTTGGACCCGAGCAGTTCTTC
V gene: TRBV28
J gene: TRBJ2-1
clone size: -
D gene: -

CDR3 protein: CASSVDPRRTSGTYNEQFF
CDR3 DNA: TGTGCCAGCAGCGTAGATCCCCGGCGGACTAGCGGGACCTACAATGAGCAGTTCTTC
V gene: TRBV9
J gene: TRBJ2-1
clone size: -
D gene: TRBD2

CDR3 protein: CASSLSGGNTGELFF
CDR3 DNA: TGTGCCAGCAGCCTAAGCGGGGGGAACACCGGGGAGCTGTTTTTT
V gene: TRBV7-7
J gene: TRBJ2-2
clone size: once
D gene: TRBD2

CDR3 protein: CASSKTGQPQHF
CDR3 DNA: TGTGCCAGTAGTAAAACAGGCCAGCCCCAGCATTTT
V gene: TRBV19
J gene: TRBJ1-5
clone size: -
D gene: -

CDR3 protein: CASSRRDFTDTQYF
CDR3 DNA: TGTGCCAGCAGTCGGAGGGACTTCACAGATACGCAGTATTTT
V gene: TRBV6-5
J gene: TRBJ2-3
clone size: -
D gene: -

CDR3 protein: CSVAGDFYEQYF
CDR3 DNA: TGCAGCGTTGCCGGAGATTTCTACGAGCAGTACTTC
V gene: TRBV29-1
J gene: TRBJ2-7
clone size: -
D gene: -

CDR3 protein: CASSPGTGRTETQYF
CDR3 DNA: TGTGCCAGCTCACCAGGGACAGGGAGAACCGAGACCCAGTACTTC
V gene: TRBV18
J gene: TRBJ2-5
clone size: -
D gene: TRBD1

CDR3 protein: CASSYGELRTYEQYF
CDR3 DNA: TGCGCCAGCAGCTACGGCGAGCTCCGGACCTACGAGCAGTACTTC
V gene: TRBV5-1
J gene: TRBJ2-7
clone size: -
D gene: -